This record concerns one T cell receptor (beta chain) sequence. Its target is unknown. The data are from a study of T cells in localized non-small cell lung cancer. Findings of the study overall: Among the tissues sampled, uninvolved adjacent lung had the highest T cell clonality, above tumor. In the blood, greater T cell density corresponded to longer overall survival. The study detected a median approximately 54 of the top 100 tumor clones in adjacent lung.

Measured with immunoSEQ multiplex PCR; TCRdb has only the in-frame clones, and not every one. The sample records approximately 150,000 clones, approximately 88% being singletons. This receptor was identified in a female donor older than 55 with stage I lung adenocarcinoma. This specimen was peripheral blood, taken before any cancer treatment.

CDR3 sequence reads: CASSLWGLAGESYEQYF. The CDR3 region has the DNA TGTGCCAGCAGTCTTTGGGGACTAGCGGGAGAATCCTACGAGCAGTACTTC. This chain connects TRBV28 to TRBJ2-7; 14 nucleotides line up with TRBD2. This CDR3 spans 17 amino acids. Germline V gives CDR1 MDHEN, CDR2 SYDVKM. Losses at the gene ends were 5 bases for V and 1 base for J; bases not matched to a gene: 7.